The 3 T cell receptor beta chains presented below share a single source sample, sequenced in a study of cytomegalovirus exposure and HLA in healthy donors. 60 Vbeta and 13 Jbeta primers were used in PCR. Assay used: immunoSEQ multiplex PCR; TCRdb lists only in-frame clones, some missing. The repertoire consists of under 150,000 clones, with around four fifths occurring once and the leading ten covering approximately 1%. The sequenced sample was PBMCs. All receptors come from a boy younger than 18 in good health and CMV-seronegative.

The CDR3 DNA reads as TGCGCCAGCAGTGAAGGGAGGGAGCAGTTCTTC. Encoded protein: CASSEGREQFF. The chain is built from TRBV10-2 and TRBJ2-1, with D perhaps matching TRBD2 (6 bases). The germline gives CDR1 WSHSY, CDR2 SAAADI. The ends were cut back, 3 bases at V and 10 bases at J, with 7 bases in the middle. CDR3 length equals 11 residues.

The chain uses TRBV7-8 and TRBJ2-3; TRBD2 might be the D (6 bases). The CDR3 contains 15 residues. Germline V gives CDR1 SGHVS, CDR2 FQNEAQ. V was pared by 6 bases and J by 1 base, with 14 bases between. CDR3 protein: CASSPRAGRTDTQYF. The DNA of the CDR3 is TGTGCCAGCAGTCCAAGGGCGGGGCGCACAGATACGCAGTATTTT.

This clone was detected only a few times. The CDR3 reads CASSMTGSGNTIYF. The CDR3 nucleotides are TGCGCCAGCAGCATGACAGGGAGTGGAAACACCATATATTTT. The rearrangement joins TRBV5-1 to TRBJ1-3; 7 bases are a match to TRBD1. Germline-derived CDR1 and CDR2 are SGHRS and YFSETQ. This CDR3 is built from 14 residues. V lost 4 bases and J lost 3; bases outside the gene matches: 4.